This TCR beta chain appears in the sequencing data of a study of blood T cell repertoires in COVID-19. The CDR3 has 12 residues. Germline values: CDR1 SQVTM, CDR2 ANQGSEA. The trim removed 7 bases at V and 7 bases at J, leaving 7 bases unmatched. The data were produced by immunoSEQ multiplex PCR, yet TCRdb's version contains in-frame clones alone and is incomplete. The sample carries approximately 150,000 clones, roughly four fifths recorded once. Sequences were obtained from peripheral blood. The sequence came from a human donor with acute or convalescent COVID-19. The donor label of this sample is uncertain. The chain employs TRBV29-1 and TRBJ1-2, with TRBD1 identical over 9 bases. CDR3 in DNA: TGCAGCGACAGAGGACAGGGGAGTGGCTACACCTTC. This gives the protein CSDRGQGSGYTF.